Following are 17 T cell receptor beta chains from one sample sequenced in a study of technical replicates of blood from a handful of donors. Using immunoSEQ multiplex PCR, the repertoire was profiled, and TCRdb retains in-frame clones only, with some absent. In the table there are under 90,000 clones, 85% to 95% of which are singletons. The sequenced material came from T cells isolated from PBMCs. Every receptor here comes from a human donor in good health.

This rearrangement joins TRBV5-4 to TRBJ2-1; 9 nucleotides align to TRBD2. This CDR3 contains 15 residues. Germline V lookup: CDR1 SGHNT, CDR2 YYREEE (reference sequence). V was clipped by 0 bases and J by 6 bases; unmatched bases: 4. As DNA, the CDR3 is TGTGCCAGCAGCTTGGAGCTAGCGGGGCGCAATGAGCAGTTCTTC. This encodes CASSLELAGRNEQFF.

In nucleotides, the CDR3 is TGTGCCATCAGTGAAGGGACAGGGGGATATGAGCAGTACTTC. Protein sequence: CAISEGTGGYEQYF. The rearrangement links TRBV10-3 to TRBJ2-7; 11 nucleotides agree with TRBD1. There are 14 residues in the CDR3. V lost 3 bases and J lost 7; bases outside the gene matches: 5. From germline, CDR1 is ENHRY and CDR2 SYGVKD.

This sequence joins TRBV4-1 and TRBJ2-1; D may be TRBD1 (5 bases). In germline, CDR1 is MGHRA, CDR2 YSYEKL. V lost 1 base, J lost 0 bases, and 16 bases lay in between. The CDR3 extends over 18 amino acids. CDR3 DNA: TGCGCCAGCAGCCAAGGGTTCCAGGGTCTCAGCTCCTACAATGAGCAGTTCTTC. Protein product: CASSQGFQGLSSYNEQFF.

The chain joins TRBV5-6 to TRBJ1-1; D gene ambiguous. The CDR3 runs 14 residues. Germline V gene sequence: CDR1 SGHDT, CDR2 YYEEEE. Between the trimmed V and J ends, which lost 7 bases and 1 base, there was a span of 14 bases. The CDR3 bases are TGTGCCAGCTTCTGGCGGTTCGGGAACACTGAAGCTTTCTTT. It is translated as CASFWRFGNTEAFF.

The CDR3 sequence: CASSYQLGRDGYTF. In DNA form, the CDR3 reads TGTGCCAGCAGTTACCAGCTAGGGAGAGATGGCTACACCTTC. This chain links TRBV6-5 with TRBJ1-2; D gene unclear. Between the trimmed V and J ends, which lost 2 bases and 6 bases, there was a span of 13 bases. CDR3 length: 14 amino acids. Germline V gene lookup returns CDR1 MNHEY and CDR2 SVGAGI.

This clone showed up just once. The chain is built from TRBV9 and TRBJ2-1, with 13 bases identical to TRBD2. Trimming cost V 0 bases and J 0 bases; bases outside gene matches: 15. The CDR3 sequence is 22 residues long. Germline CDR1 is SGDLS and CDR2 is YYNGEE. CDR3 in DNA: TGTGCCAGCAGCGTAGCCCTTGCAACTAGCGGGAGGGCGAGGAGCTCCTACAATGAGCAGTTCTTC. Translation gives CASSVALATSGRARSSYNEQFF.

This clone was seen once. CDR3 coding DNA: TGTGCCAGCAGCTTTACCTCCGGACAGGCGAGCTCCTACAATGAGCAGTTCTTC. Translating it yields CASSFTSGQASSYNEQFF. The gene calls are TRBV7-9 and TRBJ2-1, with 7 positions matching TRBD1. The CDR3 extends over 18 amino acids. Germline values: CDR1 SEHNR, CDR2 FQNEAQ (reference sequence). Trimming at V came to 3 bases and at J to 0 bases, leaving 11 bases not matched to a gene.

The genes are TRBV27 and TRBJ1-2, with a tentative D call TRBD1 (5 bases). Germline V gene sequence: CDR1 MNHEY, CDR2 SMNVEV (reference sequence). The CDR3 length is 13 residues. V lost 6 bases and J lost 6, with 14 bases in between. The CDR3 region is CASRPQGLDGYTF. The CDR3 DNA follows: TGTGCCAGCAGGCCCCAGGGTTTGGATGGCTACACCTTC.

The rearrangement uses TRBV30 and TRBJ1-1, with a possible D match to TRBD1 (6 bases). V lost 0 bases and J lost 8, with 10 bases in between. CDR3 length equals 12 residues. Germline-derived CDR1 and CDR2 are GTSNPN and SVGIG (reference sequence). CDR3 sequence: CAWSVTGTEAFF. In nucleotides, the CDR3 is TGTGCCTGGAGTGTGACAGGAACCGAAGCTTTCTTT.

V and J are TRBV5-1 and TRBJ1-2, with TRBD1 matching 7 bases. J was trimmed by 9 bases and V by 3 bases; bases with no gene match: 5. CDR3 size: 12 residues. Looked up from germline, CDR1 is SGHRS and CDR2 is YFSETQ. The CDR3 coding sequence is TGCGCCAGCAGCTCCGACAGGGCTCGCTACACCTTC. Translation gives CASSSDRARYTF.

The chain has TRBV28 and TRBJ1-2; 7 nucleotides align to TRBD1. Germline loops: CDR1 MDHEN, CDR2 SYDVKM. J gave up 7 bases and V 4 bases, and 9 bases lay outside the gene matches. There are 14 residues in the CDR3. The CDR3 DNA reads TGTGCCAGCAGTTCTACCCAGGGGGAAGGTGGCTACACCTTC. Encoded protein: CASSSTQGEGGYTF.

This chain links TRBV4-2 with TRBJ2-1, with D perhaps TRBD2 (7 bases). The CDR3 is made up of 17 amino acids. From germline, CDR1 is LGHNA and CDR2 YNFKEQ. V lost 0 bases and J 2 bases, leaving 14 bases between the germline ends. CDR3 loop: CASSQDGRGGPYNEQFF. The CDR3 nucleotides are TGTGCCAGCAGCCAAGATGGGAGGGGGGGGCCCTACAATGAGCAGTTCTTC.

The chain carries TRBV30 and TRBJ2-3; unclear D gene. The CDR3 has 11 residues. Germline V gives CDR1 GTSNPN, CDR2 SVGIG (reference sequence). V lost 2 bases to trimming and J lost 7 bases, with 7 bases between them. Written as DNA, the CDR3 is TGTGCCTGGAGTATGGCCAATACGCAGTATTTT. It is translated as CAWSMANTQYF.

V and J are TRBV29-1 and TRBJ1-2, with 10 bases identical to TRBD1. The length of the CDR3 is 15 residues. V trimming: 6 bases; J trimming: 3 bases; junction bases outside the gene matches: 10. CDR1 SQVTM and CDR2 ANQGSEA come from the germline V gene. The CDR3, as DNA: TGCAGCGTCCAACCCGGACAGGGGGATTACTATGGCTACACCTTC. Its protein product is CSVQPGQGDYYGYTF.

For this clone: Other DNA sequences in this sample translate to the same CDR3. The V call is TRBV7-8, the J call TRBJ2-1, with 11 positions matching TRBD2. CDR3 length: 15 amino acids. CDR1 and CDR2 from the germline V gene are SGHVS and FQNEAQ. The ends lost 2 bases at V and 4 bases at J; junction bases unmatched: 1. CDR3: CASSLPSGRYNEQFF. The CDR3 DNA reads as TGTGCCAGCAGCTTACCTAGCGGGAGGTACAATGAGCAGTTCTTC. The full variable domain, its missing parts supplied by reference TRBV7-8 and TRBJ2-1, is GAGVSQSPRYKVAKRGQDVALRCDPISGHVSLFWYQQALGQGPEFLTYFQNEAQLDKSGLPSDRFFAERPEGSVSTLKIQRTQQEDSAVYLCASSLPSGRYNEQFFGPGTRLTVL.

V gene TRBV5-1 combines with J gene TRBJ2-1; TRBD2 aligns across 8 bases. The CDR3 is 16 amino acids. J lost 0 bases, V lost 0 bases, and 2 bases had no gene match. Germline CDR1 reads SGHRS; CDR2 reads YFSETQ. CDR3 DNA: TGCGCCAGCAGCTTGGCGGGAGGGAGCTCCTACAATGAGCAGTTCTTC. Its protein product is CASSLAGGSSYNEQFF.

The chain joins TRBV19 to TRBJ1-1, with 8 positions matching TRBD1. Germline V gene lookup returns CDR1 LNHDA and CDR2 SQIVND (reference sequence). The CDR3 has 13 amino acids. Trimming cost V 11 bases and J 5 bases; bases outside gene matches: 10. CDR3 in amino acids: CAGRRQGYTEAFF. CDR3 bases: TGTGCCGGTCGGCGACAGGGGTATACTGAAGCTTTCTTT.